The rows below give T cell receptor beta chains drawn from one sample of a study of T cells after posttransplantation cyclophosphamide. Only in-frame clones appear in the TCRdb table, and some are missing; sequencing was by immunoSEQ multiplex PCR. The data hold approximately 5,400 clones, with almost 95% observed a single time. The sequenced sample was CD4+ T cells sorted from bone marrow. These receptors all come from a woman aged 60-75 years in good health, CMV-negative, and a related stem cell transplant donor. Both conserved end residues are part of each CDR3. The order of the fields is D gene, J gene, V gene, CDR3 protein. A D gene is named only where the DNA matches it firmly.

d_gene: TRBD2
j_gene: TRBJ2-7
v_gene: TRBV5-4
CDR3aa: CASRYSGTYEQYF

d_gene: TRBD1
j_gene: TRBJ2-2
v_gene: TRBV5-1
CDR3aa: CASSHGTGKGAGELFF

d_gene: TRBD1
j_gene: TRBJ2-7
v_gene: TRBV30
CDR3aa: CASRTGGREQYF

d_gene: NA
j_gene: TRBJ2-5
v_gene: TRBV7-6
CDR3aa: CASSRGDRQETQYF

d_gene: NA
j_gene: TRBJ1-1
v_gene: TRBV9
CDR3aa: CASSPLGGGYGTEAFF

d_gene: NA
j_gene: TRBJ1-4
v_gene: TRBV27
CDR3aa: CASSFRGSFEKLFF

d_gene: TRBD1
j_gene: TRBJ1-1
v_gene: TRBV4-1
CDR3aa: CASSQATGTGGANTEAFF

d_gene: NA
j_gene: TRBJ2-3
v_gene: TRBV2
CDR3aa: CASSLLDTQYF

d_gene: TRBD2
j_gene: TRBJ2-1
v_gene: TRBV7-2
CDR3aa: CASSRRLAGQYNEQFF

d_gene: TRBD2
j_gene: TRBJ2-1
v_gene: TRBV4-2
CDR3aa: CASSPGLEGPNEQFF

d_gene: NA
j_gene: TRBJ2-7
v_gene: TRBV6-1
CDR3aa: CASSDSWRGPYEQYF

d_gene: NA
j_gene: TRBJ2-5
v_gene: TRBV10-1
CDR3aa: CASSEEDQETQYF

d_gene: NA
j_gene: TRBJ1-3
v_gene: TRBV28
CDR3aa: CASRRGTTIYF

d_gene: TRBD1
j_gene: TRBJ2-7
v_gene: TRBV28
CDR3aa: CASRSDRGRVYEQYF

d_gene: TRBD1
j_gene: TRBJ1-5
v_gene: TRBV5-8
CDR3aa: CASSLGQGAGLGQPQHF

d_gene: NA
j_gene: TRBJ2-5
v_gene: TRBV7-2
CDR3aa: CASSPNWLVGGTQYF

d_gene: NA
j_gene: TRBJ1-1
v_gene: TRBV7-9
CDR3aa: CASSLQGGTEAFF

d_gene: TRBD1
j_gene: TRBJ2-1
v_gene: TRBV19
CDR3aa: CASSPAGTGVLNEQFF

d_gene: TRBD2
j_gene: TRBJ2-2
v_gene: TRBV30
CDR3aa: CARLAGGLNTGELFF

d_gene: NA
j_gene: TRBJ1-1
v_gene: TRBV7-3
CDR3aa: CASSAHMNTEAFF

d_gene: TRBD1
j_gene: TRBJ1-2
v_gene: TRBV28
CDR3aa: CASSLVGGGGYTF

d_gene: NA
j_gene: TRBJ1-3
v_gene: TRBV5-8
CDR3aa: CASSLRPSRGNTIYF

d_gene: TRBD2
j_gene: TRBJ2-1
v_gene: TRBV19
CDR3aa: CASSSSTSGRPFF

d_gene: TRBD2
j_gene: TRBJ2-3
v_gene: TRBV7-2
CDR3aa: CASSFGTSGGDTQYF

d_gene: NA
j_gene: TRBJ2-2
v_gene: TRBV6-6
CDR3aa: CASIRRNTGELFF

d_gene: TRBD1
j_gene: TRBJ2-2
v_gene: TRBV4-3
CDR3aa: CASSQEAGQGFGELFF

d_gene: NA
j_gene: TRBJ1-5
v_gene: TRBV19
CDR3aa: CASSIGGGSPQHF

d_gene: NA
j_gene: TRBJ2-3
v_gene: TRBV2
CDR3aa: CANGQSTDTQYF

d_gene: TRBD2
j_gene: TRBJ2-2
v_gene: TRBV7-6
CDR3aa: CASSPNSVSGFNTGELFF

d_gene: NA
j_gene: TRBJ1-3
v_gene: TRBV18
CDR3aa: CASSSLSPLSGNTIYF

d_gene: TRBD2
j_gene: TRBJ2-1
v_gene: TRBV29-1
CDR3aa: CSVVIGGGENNEQFF

d_gene: NA
j_gene: TRBJ2-3
v_gene: TRBV5-1
CDR3aa: CASSSGTTDTQYF

d_gene: TRBD2
j_gene: TRBJ2-2
v_gene: TRBV5-4
CDR3aa: CASSLLLAGVTGELFF

d_gene: NA
j_gene: TRBJ2-1
v_gene: TRBV14
CDR3aa: CASSPLSGAARYNEQFF

d_gene: TRBD2
j_gene: TRBJ2-5
v_gene: TRBV7-2
CDR3aa: CASSPYTSGGETQYF

d_gene: TRBD2
j_gene: TRBJ2-1
v_gene: TRBV2
CDR3aa: CASSGNPGGNEQFF

d_gene: TRBD1
j_gene: TRBJ1-5
v_gene: TRBV7-8
CDR3aa: CASSLSPDRVRPQHF

d_gene: NA
j_gene: TRBJ1-5
v_gene: TRBV28
CDR3aa: CASSSAGQPQHF

d_gene: TRBD1
j_gene: TRBJ1-1
v_gene: TRBV28
CDR3aa: CASSLSTGTAFF

d_gene: TRBD2
j_gene: TRBJ2-1
v_gene: TRBV4-3
CDR3aa: CASSQEASGRGQFF

d_gene: TRBD1
j_gene: TRBJ1-5
v_gene: TRBV7-2
CDR3aa: CASSGTTGGPPLGNQPQHF

d_gene: NA
j_gene: TRBJ2-2
v_gene: TRBV5-4
CDR3aa: CASSSNPRGAVF

d_gene: NA
j_gene: TRBJ2-1
v_gene: TRBV13
CDR3aa: CASSLVARGVRSYNEQFF

d_gene: NA
j_gene: TRBJ2-3
v_gene: TRBV7-2
CDR3aa: CASSFWANTQYF

d_gene: TRBD2
j_gene: TRBJ2-3
v_gene: TRBV4-2
CDR3aa: CASSRSASGRAVDTQYF

d_gene: NA
j_gene: TRBJ2-5
v_gene: TRBV9
CDR3aa: CASSVAGEETQYF

d_gene: TRBD1
j_gene: TRBJ1-2
v_gene: TRBV2
CDR3aa: CASSRDRGTSYGYTF

d_gene: NA
j_gene: TRBJ1-5
v_gene: TRBV27
CDR3aa: CASLQGTSAPAF

d_gene: NA
j_gene: TRBJ2-2
v_gene: TRBV27
CDR3aa: CASRGAGASTGELFF

d_gene: TRBD2
j_gene: TRBJ2-5
v_gene: TRBV2
CDR3aa: CASSEMGLAGAETQYF

d_gene: NA
j_gene: TRBJ2-1
v_gene: TRBV15
CDR3aa: CATSRGITGGGNEQFF

d_gene: TRBD2
j_gene: TRBJ2-1
v_gene: TRBV27
CDR3aa: CASRQNMAGDQFF

d_gene: TRBD1
j_gene: TRBJ2-5
v_gene: TRBV4-3
CDR3aa: CASSHPWGQGIETQYF

d_gene: NA
j_gene: TRBJ2-7
v_gene: TRBV30
CDR3aa: CAWSAGGYEQYF

d_gene: TRBD2
j_gene: TRBJ2-7
v_gene: TRBV19
CDR3aa: CASSDSGRAYEQYF

d_gene: TRBD2
j_gene: TRBJ2-3
v_gene: TRBV4-2
CDR3aa: CASSQDTAGGRMDTQYF

d_gene: NA
j_gene: TRBJ2-4
v_gene: TRBV28
CDR3aa: CASSTPRNIQYF

d_gene: NA
j_gene: TRBJ1-2
v_gene: TRBV19
CDR3aa: CASSIEGQPYGYTF